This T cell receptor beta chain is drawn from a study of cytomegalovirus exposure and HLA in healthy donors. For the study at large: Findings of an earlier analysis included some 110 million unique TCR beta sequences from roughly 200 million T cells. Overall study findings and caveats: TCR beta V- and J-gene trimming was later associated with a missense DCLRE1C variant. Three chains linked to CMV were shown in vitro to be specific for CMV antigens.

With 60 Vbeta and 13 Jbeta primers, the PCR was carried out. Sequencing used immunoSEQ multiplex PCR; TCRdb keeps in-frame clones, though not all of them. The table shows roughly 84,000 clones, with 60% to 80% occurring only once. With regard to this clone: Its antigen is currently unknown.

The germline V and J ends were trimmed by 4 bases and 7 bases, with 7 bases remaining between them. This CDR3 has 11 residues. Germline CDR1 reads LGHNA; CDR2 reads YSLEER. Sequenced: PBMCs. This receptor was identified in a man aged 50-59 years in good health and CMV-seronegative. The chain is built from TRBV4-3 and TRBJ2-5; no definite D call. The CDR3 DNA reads TGCGCCAGCAGCCGTCTCGGGACCCAGTACTTC. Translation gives CASSRLGTQYF.